The 32 T cell receptor beta chains presented below share a single source sample, sequenced in a study of persistence of HIV-infected CD4 T cells (dated by TCRdb to 2018 to 2021). The intended sense of this specimen's treatment or condition label: suppressive antiretroviral therapy. A pool of overlapping 15-mer peptides from HIV-1 Gag, at 1 ug per peptide per mL, was used to stimulate the cells. Nonresponding CD40L-negative CD69-negative CD45RO-high memory CD4+ T cells were sorted as memory populations depleted of antigen-responding cells. TCRbeta repertoires were sequenced from genomic DNA with the immunoSEQ hsTCRB assay version 4 in survey mode. The immuneACCESS repertoire file appears here via TCRdb, limited to in-frame rearrangements. These files lack a portion of the clones; in checked studies, under half of the deficit traces to unresolved V genes, and the cause of the others is not known. The sample table lists tens of thousands of clones, roughly 77% of them with a count of one. 1.5% to 2% of the sample rests with the top ten.

These TCRs' antigens remain unknown. The sequencing used CD4+ T cells sorted from PBMCs after approximately 19-hour stimulation, collected from a patient who received antiretroviral therapy. The sample's cell subset or site label, decoded: CD40L-CD69- CD45RO-high memory CD4 T cells not responding to Gag peptides. These receptors were collected from an adult man with HIV who was CMV-seropositive.

This clone was seen only once. This chain uses TRBV19 with TRBJ1-1; tentatively, D is TRBD1 (6 bases). CDR3 length equals 14 residues. V lost 5 bases to trimming and J lost 4 bases, with 14 bases between them. Germline V gives CDR1 LNHDA, CDR2 SQIVND (reference sequence). This chain's CDR3 is CASSSLGGGTEAFF. CDR3 bases: TGTGCCAGTAGTTCCTTAGGGGGGGGCACTGAAGCTTTCTTT.

This clone was counted once. This chain connects TRBV18 to TRBJ1-5, with 9 bases that match TRBD1. V gave up 5 bases and J gave up 7 bases; unmatched junction bases: 6. CDR3 length equals 14 residues. CDR1 and CDR2 (germline): KGHSH, LQKENI. CDR3 sequence reads: CASSTQGAGQPQHF. The CDR3 DNA is TGTGCCAGCTCAACACAGGGGGCGGGACAGCCCCAGCATTTT.

The chain employs TRBV9 and TRBJ1-1, with unresolved D. The CDR3 consists of 15 residues. V was trimmed by 0 bases and J by 0 bases, leaving 9 bases between them. Germline-derived CDR1 and CDR2 are SGDLS and YYNGEE. Written as DNA, the CDR3 is TGTGCCAGCAGCGTAGACAGCACATTGAACACTGAAGCTTTCTTT. As protein: CASSVDSTLNTEAFF.

CDR3 residues: CASSLQVSGNTIYF. CDR3 nucleotides: TGTGCCAGCAGCCTACAGGTCTCTGGAAACACCATATATTTT. The chain couples TRBV9 to TRBJ1-3, with TRBD1 as a possible D gene (5 bases). Trimming took 4 bases from V and 0 from J, leaving 8 bases between them. The CDR3 runs to 14 residues. CDR1 and CDR2 (germline): SGDLS, YYNGEE. Full variable domain (remainder filled in from reference TRBV9 and TRBJ1-3): DSGVTQTPKHLITATGQRVTLRCSPRSGDLSVYWYQQSLDQGLQFLIQYYNGEERAKGNILERFSAQQFPDLHSELNLSSLELGDSALYFCASSLQVSGNTIYFGEGSWLTVV.

V and J are TRBV6-1 and TRBJ2-3; D not certain. Trimming took 1 base from V and 4 from J, leaving 9 bases between them. Germline CDR1 and CDR2: MNHNS and SASEGT. There are 14 residues in the CDR3. The CDR3 loop reads CASSEGLSADTQYF. The CDR3 region has the DNA TGTGCCAGCAGTGAAGGACTCAGTGCAGATACGCAGTATTTT.

The sample holds a few counts of this clone. The chain carries TRBV3-1 (or the pseudogene TRBV3-2) and TRBJ1-1, with TRBD1 as a possible D gene (5 bases). This CDR3 is built from 12 residues. Germline lookup yields CDR1 LGHDT and CDR2 YNNKEL (reference sequence). V lost 1 base and J 7 bases, leaving 7 bases between the germline ends. CDR3 nucleotides: TGTGCCAGCAGCCAAGGGGGCATTGAAGCTTTCTTT. Amino acids: CASSQGGIEAFF.

This chain uses TRBV10-2 with TRBJ1-2; D might be TRBD1 (5 bases). The V and J ends lost 3 bases and 8 bases respectively, with 16 bases between them. Germline V gene lookup returns CDR1 WSHSY and CDR2 SAAADI. The CDR3 extends over 14 amino acids. CDR3 sequence: CASSDVVGTLGYTF. CDR3 coding DNA: TGCGCCAGCAGTGACGTTGTAGGGACTTTAGGCTACACCTTC.

As concerns this clone: Other DNA sequences within the sample encode an identical CDR3. The chain carries TRBV12-5 and TRBJ1-5, with D hard to call. The CDR3 is made up of 13 amino acids. Germline CDR1 and CDR2: LGHNT and FRNRAP. Trimming cost V 5 bases and J 4 bases, with 9 bases left between them. CDR3 bases: TGTGCTAGTGGTCCCGAGCCAAATCAGCCCCAGCATTTT. Encoded protein: CASGPEPNQPQHF.

This chain joins TRBV19 and TRBJ1-6; TRBD1 is a possible D gene (5 bases). Germline values: CDR1 LNHDA, CDR2 SQIVND (reference sequence). The CDR3 spans 15 residues. Trimming stripped 6 bases from V and 6 bases from J, with 15 bases between. CDR3 region: CASSPAGQLNSPLHF. The CDR3 DNA is TGTGCCAGTAGCCCGGCGGGGCAGCTTAATTCACCCCTCCACTTT.

The chain recombines TRBV10-3 with TRBJ2-7, with no clear D. The CDR3 runs to 17 residues. CDR1 ENHRY and CDR2 SYGVKD come from the germline V gene. Between the trimmed V and J ends, which lost 3 bases and 0 bases, there was a span of 18 bases. This chain's CDR3 is CAISDLKGPRSSYEQYF. CDR3 coding DNA: TGTGCCATCAGTGATTTGAAGGGTCCTAGGAGCTCCTACGAGCAGTACTTC.

The J gene is TRBJ2-1, the V gene TRBV27, with D tentatively TRBD2 (6 bases). The CDR3 consists of 13 residues. V lost 7 bases and J 6 bases, leaving 13 bases between the germline ends. CDR1 MNHEY and CDR2 SMNVEV come from the germline V gene (reference sequence). Written as DNA, the CDR3 is TGTGCCAGCACCCTGGGGACTTCCAATGAGCAGTTCTTC. Translated, it gives CASTLGTSNEQFF.

V is TRBV15 and J is TRBJ1-5; 11 nucleotides line up with TRBD1. After removal of 2 bases from V and 3 bases from J, the junction contained 9 bases not matched to a gene. The CDR3 is 18 residues long. The germline V gene encodes CDR1 LNHNV and CDR2 YYDKDF (reference sequence). The CDR3 region has the DNA TGTGCCACCAGCAGACCACGCCGGGACAGGGGGGTCAATCAGCCCCAGCATTTT. It translates to CATSRPRRDRGVNQPQHF.

This clone was found once. The genes are TRBV19 and TRBJ2-4; D unresolved. Deletions cut 3 bases from V and 3 bases from J, with 18 bases between. Germline-derived CDR1 and CDR2 are LNHDA and SQIVND (reference sequence). This CDR3 has 17 amino acids. The CDR3 here is CASSIMPQVVGKNIQYF. CDR3 DNA sequence: TGTGCCAGTAGTATTATGCCCCAGGTAGTGGGCAAAAACATTCAGTACTTC. Filled out from reference TRBV19 and TRBJ2-4, the complete variable domain reads DGGITQSPKYLFRKEGQNVTLSCEQNLNHDAMYWYRQDPGQGLRLIYYSQIVNDFQKGDIAEGYSVSREKKESFPLTVTSAQKNPTAFYLCASSIMPQVVGKNIQYFGAGTRLSVL.

This clone was counted a single time. V gene TRBV6-1 combines with J gene TRBJ1-2; TRBD1 aligns across 8 bases. The germline CDR1 and CDR2 sequences are MNHNS and SASEGT. The CDR3 covers 14 residues. J gave up 5 bases and V 6 bases, and 8 bases lay outside the gene matches. The chain's CDR3 is CASRGQGAYYGYTF. CDR3 coding DNA: TGTGCCAGCAGGGGGCAGGGGGCGTATTATGGCTACACCTTC.

This clone was observed a few times. The chain recombines TRBV3-1 (or the pseudogene TRBV3-2) with TRBJ1-2, with no clear D. V was trimmed by 0 bases and J by 9 bases, leaving 8 bases between them. Germline V gene sequence: CDR1 LGHDT, CDR2 YNNKEL (reference sequence). The CDR3 is 12 residues long. Here the CDR3 DNA reads TGTGCCAGCAGCCAAGATTACACGAGCTACACCTTC. Translating gives CASSQDYTSYTF.

The chain is built from TRBV2 and TRBJ2-3, with no clear D. CDR1 is SNHLY, CDR2 FYNNEI, per germline. The CDR3 runs 13 residues. The V and J ends lost 10 bases and 6 bases respectively, with 17 bases between them. The CDR3 coding sequence is TGTGCCATCAAGGGCCTCCCCCGCGATACGCAGTATTTT. Its translation: CAIKGLPRDTQYF.

The chain recombines TRBV19 with TRBJ1-5; 8 nucleotides line up with TRBD1. J was trimmed by 3 bases and V by 8 bases; bases with no gene match: 12. The CDR3 extends over 16 amino acids. Germline V gene lookup returns CDR1 LNHDA and CDR2 SQIVND (reference sequence). Written as DNA, the CDR3 is TGTGCCAGTCAGGGGGCGGCGGTAAGGGTCAATCAGCCCCAGCATTTT. It codes for CASQGAAVRVNQPQHF. Full variable domain (outside the CDR3, taken from reference TRBV19 and TRBJ1-5): DGGITQSPKYLFRKEGQNVTLSCEQNLNHDAMYWYRQDPGQGLRLIYYSQIVNDFQKGDIAEGYSVSREKKESFPLTVTSAQKNPTAFYLCASQGAAVRVNQPQHFGDGTRLSIL.

The chain joins TRBV19 to TRBJ1-1; weak D call: TRBD1 (6 bases). Germline CDR1 and CDR2: LNHDA and SQIVND (reference sequence). Trimming shortened V by 9 bases and J by 8 bases, and 16 bases separated the two germline ends. The CDR3 length is 12 residues. Written as DNA, the CDR3 is TGTGCCAGCCGGACAGTTGGGCTGGAAGCTTTCTTT. Encoded protein: CASRTVGLEAFF.

The table lists this clone with a few counts. The V call is TRBV7-9, the J call TRBJ1-1; D is uncertain. V shed 5 bases and J shed 0 bases, with 4 bases lying between them. Germline V gene data show CDR1 as SEHNR and CDR2 as FQNEAQ (reference sequence). The CDR3 is made up of 12 amino acids. The CDR3 protein is CASSPLNTEAFF. Written as DNA, the CDR3 is TGTGCCAGCAGCCCCTTGAACACTGAAGCTTTCTTT.

This chain joins TRBV5-6 and TRBJ2-7, with 7 bases matching TRBD1. Germline CDR1 SGHDT, CDR2 YYEEEE. After removal of 4 bases from V and 5 bases from J, the junction contained 6 bases not matched to a gene. This CDR3 has 13 residues. The CDR3 nucleotides are TGTGCCAGCAGCCCGGGGACAGTCAACGAGCAGTACTTC. It translates to CASSPGTVNEQYF.

The chain is built from TRBV18 and TRBJ1-1; D remains ambiguous. The CDR3 is 13 amino acids. CDR1 and CDR2 from the germline V gene are KGHSH and LQKENI. Trimming took off 2 bases at V and 2 bases at J, with 6 bases between the two ends. The CDR3 region is CASSPGRNTEAFF. In DNA form, the CDR3 reads TGTGCCAGCTCACCAGGGAGAAACACTGAAGCTTTCTTT.

The rearrangement uses TRBV5-1 and TRBJ2-3; a possible D gene is TRBD2 (6 bases). Trimming cost V 4 bases and J 0 bases, with 9 bases left between them. Germline loops: CDR1 SGHRS, CDR2 YFSETQ. The CDR3 length is 14 residues. CDR3 sequence: CASSGGQSTDTQYF. The CDR3 region has the DNA TGCGCCAGCAGCGGAGGGCAGAGCACAGATACGCAGTATTTT.

The chain joins TRBV5-1 to TRBJ1-2, with D uncertain. Per germline, CDR1 SGHRS and CDR2 YFSETQ. The CDR3 extends over 15 amino acids. V lost 5 bases, J lost 4 bases, and 18 bases lay in between. The CDR3 protein is CASRPNSGIPYGYTF. The CDR3 DNA follows: TGCGCCAGCAGGCCAAACTCAGGCATTCCCTATGGCTACACCTTC.

The V call is TRBV29-1, the J call TRBJ2-1; 15 nucleotides line up with TRBD2. This CDR3 comprises 14 residues. Germline values: CDR1 SQVTM, CDR2 ANQGSEA. The V segment lost 8 bases and the J segment 7 bases; nucleotides outside the gene matches: 6. CDR3 in amino acids: CSFGLAGGKNEQFF. The CDR3 coding sequence is TGCAGCTTCGGACTAGCGGGGGGGAAGAATGAGCAGTTCTTC.

The chain carries TRBV9 and TRBJ1-3; D perhaps matches TRBD1 (5 bases). The V and J ends lost 0 bases and 2 bases respectively, with 12 bases between them. This CDR3 comprises 16 residues. Germline loops: CDR1 SGDLS, CDR2 YYNGEE. CDR3 bases: TGTGCCAGCAGCGTAGGGTCAGGAGGGGCTGGAAACACCATATATTTT. It codes for CASSVGSGGAGNTIYF.

The chain couples TRBV7-9 to TRBJ1-6; tentative D call: TRBD1 (5 bases). Germline V lookup: CDR1 SEHNR, CDR2 FQNEAQ (reference sequence). This CDR3 has 14 amino acids. V was shortened by 2 bases and J by 7 bases, with 9 bases between the two germline ends. The CDR3 region is CASSLQRDNSPLHF. The CDR3 coding sequence is TGTGCCAGCAGCTTACAGCGGGACAATTCACCCCTCCACTTT.

In the case of this clone: One end of the junction does not line up with germline, which may come from a read error. Other DNA variants within this sample encode the same CDR3. The rearrangement links TRBV29-1 to TRBJ2-7; the D is unclear. CDR3 length: 11 amino acids. Per the germline V gene, CDR1 is SQVTM and CDR2 is ANQGSEA. The CDR3 bases are TGCAGCGTTCAATCCGGGTACGAGCAATACTTC. Amino acid sequence: CSVQSGYEQYF.

The chain employs TRBV6-5 and TRBJ1-2, with D hard to call. This CDR3 spans 13 amino acids. CDR1 MNHEY and CDR2 SVGAGI come from the germline V gene. Trimming removed 0 bases from V and 6 bases from J, with 8 bases in between. The CDR3 loop is CASSYSTGNGYTF. The CDR3 DNA is TGTGCCAGCAGTTACTCGACTGGGAATGGCTACACCTTC.

This chain uses TRBV3-1 (or the pseudogene TRBV3-2) with TRBJ2-1; D is undetermined. The ends were cut back, 2 bases at V and 5 bases at J, with 10 bases in the middle. The length of the CDR3 is 14 residues. The germline V gene encodes CDR1 LGHDT and CDR2 YNNKEL (reference sequence). The DNA of the CDR3 is TGTGCCAGCAGCCAACTAGTGGGCGACAATGAGCAGTTCTTC. As protein: CASSQLVGDNEQFF.

The chain recombines TRBV3-1 (or the pseudogene TRBV3-2) with TRBJ2-1, with D maybe TRBD1 (6 bases). The germline CDR1 and CDR2 sequences are LGHDT and YNNKEL (reference sequence). V lost 0 bases and J lost 5, with 11 bases in between. The CDR3 is 15 residues long. The CDR3 protein is CASSQDRGAHNEQFF. The CDR3 coding sequence is TGTGCCAGCAGCCAAGACAGGGGAGCGCACAATGAGCAGTTCTTC.

J is TRBJ1-1 and V is TRBV7-8; TRBD1 aligns across 10 bases. From germline, CDR1 is SGHVS and CDR2 FQNEAQ. The V and J ends lost 5 bases and 9 bases, in that order; junction bases with no gene match: 6. The CDR3 length is 13 residues. The CDR3 nucleotides read TGTGCCAGCAGCGCCAGACAGGGGGCCCAAGCTTTCTTT. Residues: CASSARQGAQAFF.

The chain uses TRBV12-3 or TRBV12-4 and TRBJ1-5, with D unresolved. The CDR3 is 12 residues long. Trimming pared 7 bases from V and 4 bases from J, leaving 8 bases between. The CDR3 loop is CASMSGNQPQHF. For the CDR3, the DNA is TGTGCCAGCATGAGCGGGAATCAGCCCCAGCATTTT.